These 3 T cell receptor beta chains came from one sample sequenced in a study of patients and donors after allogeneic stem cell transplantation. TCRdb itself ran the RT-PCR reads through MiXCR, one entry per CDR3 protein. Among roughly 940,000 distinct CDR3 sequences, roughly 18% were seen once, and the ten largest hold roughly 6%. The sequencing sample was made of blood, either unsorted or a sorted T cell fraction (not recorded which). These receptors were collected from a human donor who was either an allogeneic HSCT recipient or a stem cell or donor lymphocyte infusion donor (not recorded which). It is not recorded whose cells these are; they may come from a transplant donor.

The CDR3: CASSYFGHRASYEQYF. DNA of the CDR3: TGTGCCAGCAGTTATTTTGGACATAGAGCCTCCTACGAGCAGTACTTC. The genes are TRBV6-5 and TRBJ2-7, with TRBD1 as a possible D gene (5 bases). This CDR3 contains 16 residues. From germline, CDR1 is MNHEY and CDR2 SVGAGI. V was clipped by 3 bases and J by 0 bases, with 15 bases between them.

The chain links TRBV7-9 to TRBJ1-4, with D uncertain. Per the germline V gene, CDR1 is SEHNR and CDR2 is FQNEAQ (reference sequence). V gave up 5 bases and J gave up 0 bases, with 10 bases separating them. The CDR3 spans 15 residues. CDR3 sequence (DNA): TGTGCCAGCAGCCAAGTCGGTACAACTAATGAAAAACTGTTTTTT. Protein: CASSQVGTTNEKLFF.

The CDR3 region has the DNA TGTGCCAGCAGCCCCCAATCAGGGCAGGGGTACAATGAGCAGTTCTTC. This gives the protein CASSPQSGQGYNEQFF. The chain uses TRBV7-9 and TRBJ2-1, with a tentative D call TRBD1 (6 bases). Per germline, CDR1 SEHNR and CDR2 FQNEAQ (reference sequence). V lost 5 bases and J lost 4, with 18 bases in between. CDR3 length: 16 amino acids. Full variable domain (outside the CDR3, taken from reference TRBV7-9 and TRBJ2-1): DTGVSQNPRHKITKRGQNVTFRCDPISEHNRLYWYRQTLGQGPEFLTYFQNEAQLEKSRLLSDRFSAERPKGSFSTLEIQRTEQGDSAMYLCASSPQSGQGYNEQFFGPGTRLTVL.